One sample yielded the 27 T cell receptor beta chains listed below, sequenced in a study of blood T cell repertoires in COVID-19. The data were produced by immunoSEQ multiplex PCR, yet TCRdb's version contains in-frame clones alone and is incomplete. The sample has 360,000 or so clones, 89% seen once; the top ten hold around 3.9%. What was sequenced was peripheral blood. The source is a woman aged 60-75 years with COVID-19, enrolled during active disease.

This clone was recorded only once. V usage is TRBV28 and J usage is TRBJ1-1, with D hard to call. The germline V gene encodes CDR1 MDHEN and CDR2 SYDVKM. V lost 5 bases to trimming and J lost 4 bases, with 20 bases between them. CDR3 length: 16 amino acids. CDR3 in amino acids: CASSLTGPGIGTEAFF. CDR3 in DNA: TGTGCCAGCAGTCTCACCGGACCGGGAATTGGCACTGAAGCTTTCTTT. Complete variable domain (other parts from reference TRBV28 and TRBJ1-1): DVKVTQSSRYLVKRTGEKVFLECVQDMDHENMFWYRQDPGLGLRLIYFSYDVKMKEKGDIPEGYSVSREKKERFSLILESASTNQTSMYLCASSLTGPGIGTEAFFGQGTRLTVV.

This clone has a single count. The CDR3 loop reads CASSRRLAGGVETQYF. The CDR3 DNA is TGTGCCAGCAGCCGGCGGCTAGCGGGGGGGGTGGAGACCCAGTACTTC. The chain joins TRBV3-1 (or the pseudogene TRBV3-2) to TRBJ2-5; 12 bases align to TRBD2. Germline CDR1 and CDR2: LGHDT and YNNKEL (reference sequence). This CDR3 contains 16 residues. V lost 4 bases and J lost 5; bases outside the gene matches: 8.

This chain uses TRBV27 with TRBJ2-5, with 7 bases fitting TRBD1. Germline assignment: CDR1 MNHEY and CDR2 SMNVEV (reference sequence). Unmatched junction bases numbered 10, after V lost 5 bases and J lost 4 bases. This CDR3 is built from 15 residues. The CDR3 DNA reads TGTGCCAGCAGTCCCCGTACAGGGGTCGGAGAGACCCAGTACTTC. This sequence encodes CASSPRTGVGETQYF.

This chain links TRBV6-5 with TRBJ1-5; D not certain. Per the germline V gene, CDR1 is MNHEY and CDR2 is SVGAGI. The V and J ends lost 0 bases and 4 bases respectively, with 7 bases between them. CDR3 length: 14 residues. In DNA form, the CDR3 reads TGTGCCAGCAGTTACTCGTCGGGAAATCAGCCCCAGCATTTT. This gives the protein CASSYSSGNQPQHF.

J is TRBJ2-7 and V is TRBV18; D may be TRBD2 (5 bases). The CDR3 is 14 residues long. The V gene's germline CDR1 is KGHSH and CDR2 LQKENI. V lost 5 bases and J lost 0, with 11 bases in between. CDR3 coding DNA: TGTGCCAGCTCAGGAGAGGAGGTCTCCTACGAGCAGTACTTC. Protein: CASSGEEVSYEQYF.

Here the CDR3 DNA reads TGTGCCAGCAGGGGAGTAGCGGGGGGTGTCACCGGGGAGCTGTTTTTT. It translates to CASRGVAGGVTGELFF. The chain links TRBV27 to TRBJ2-2, with 10 bases that match TRBD2. With V trimmed by 6 bases and J by 4 bases, 8 bases remained unmatched. This CDR3 has 16 residues. Germline values: CDR1 MNHEY, CDR2 SMNVEV (reference sequence).

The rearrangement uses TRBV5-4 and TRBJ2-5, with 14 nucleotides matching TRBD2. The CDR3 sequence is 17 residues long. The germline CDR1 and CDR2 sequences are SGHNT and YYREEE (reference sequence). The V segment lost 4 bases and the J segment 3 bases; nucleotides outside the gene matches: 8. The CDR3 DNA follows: TGTGCCAGCAGCCGGACTAGCGGGGGGTCAGGAGAAGAGACCCAGTACTTC. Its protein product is CASSRTSGGSGEETQYF.

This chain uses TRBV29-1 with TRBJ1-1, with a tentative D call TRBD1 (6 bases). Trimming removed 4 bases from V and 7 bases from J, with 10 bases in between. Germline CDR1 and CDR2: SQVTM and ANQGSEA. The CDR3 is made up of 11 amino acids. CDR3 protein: CSVGHRVEAFF. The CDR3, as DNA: TGCAGCGTTGGACACAGGGTTGAAGCTTTCTTT.

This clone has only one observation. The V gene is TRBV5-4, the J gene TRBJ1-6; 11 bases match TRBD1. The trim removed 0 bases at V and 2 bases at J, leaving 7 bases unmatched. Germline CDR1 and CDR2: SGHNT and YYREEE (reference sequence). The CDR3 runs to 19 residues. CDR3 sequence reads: CASSLGTGGAGTYNSPLHF. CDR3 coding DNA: TGTGCCAGCAGCTTGGGGACAGGGGGCGCCGGCACCTATAATTCACCCCTCCACTTT.

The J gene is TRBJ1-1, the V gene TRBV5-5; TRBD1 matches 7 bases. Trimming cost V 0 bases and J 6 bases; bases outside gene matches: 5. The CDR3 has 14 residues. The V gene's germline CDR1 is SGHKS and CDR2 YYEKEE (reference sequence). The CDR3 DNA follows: TGTGCCAGCAGCTTGGGAGGGGGCGGCTCTGAAGCTTTCTTT. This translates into CASSLGGGGSEAFF.

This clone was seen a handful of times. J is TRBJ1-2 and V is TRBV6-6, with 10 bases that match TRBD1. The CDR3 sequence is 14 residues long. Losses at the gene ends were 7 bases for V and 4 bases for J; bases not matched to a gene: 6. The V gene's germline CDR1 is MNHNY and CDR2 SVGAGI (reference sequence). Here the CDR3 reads CASKPGTGAYGYTF. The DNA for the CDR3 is TGTGCCAGCAAGCCCGGGACAGGGGCCTATGGCTACACCTTC.

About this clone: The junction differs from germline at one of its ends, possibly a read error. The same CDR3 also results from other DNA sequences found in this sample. The CDR3 DNA sequence: TGTGCTAGTGGCTTGGCCCCGGACAGGGAGGAGACCCAGTACTTC. The encoded protein is CASGLAPDREETQYF. The chain uses TRBV12-5 and TRBJ2-5; 8 bases agree with TRBD1. This CDR3 region has 15 residues. Germline CDR1 is LGHNT and CDR2 is FRNRAP.

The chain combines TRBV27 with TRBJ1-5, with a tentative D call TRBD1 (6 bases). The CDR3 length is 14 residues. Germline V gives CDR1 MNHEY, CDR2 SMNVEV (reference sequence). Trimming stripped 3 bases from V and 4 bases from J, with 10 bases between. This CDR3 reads CASSLTGENQPQHF. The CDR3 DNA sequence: TGTGCCAGCAGTTTGACAGGCGAGAATCAGCCCCAGCATTTT.

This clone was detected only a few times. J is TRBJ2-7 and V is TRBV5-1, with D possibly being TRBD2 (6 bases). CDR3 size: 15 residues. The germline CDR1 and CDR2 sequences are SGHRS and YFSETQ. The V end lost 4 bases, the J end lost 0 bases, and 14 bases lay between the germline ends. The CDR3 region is CASSPLDGSSYEQYF. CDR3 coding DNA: TGCGCCAGCAGCCCCTTGGACGGGAGCTCCTACGAGCAGTACTTC.

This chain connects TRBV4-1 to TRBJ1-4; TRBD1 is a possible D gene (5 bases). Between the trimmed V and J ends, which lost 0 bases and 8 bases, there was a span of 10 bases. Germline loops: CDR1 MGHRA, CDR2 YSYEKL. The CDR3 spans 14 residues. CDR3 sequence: CASSQDQGGEKLFF. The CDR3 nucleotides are TGCGCCAGCAGCCAAGACCAGGGAGGGGAAAAACTGTTTTTT.

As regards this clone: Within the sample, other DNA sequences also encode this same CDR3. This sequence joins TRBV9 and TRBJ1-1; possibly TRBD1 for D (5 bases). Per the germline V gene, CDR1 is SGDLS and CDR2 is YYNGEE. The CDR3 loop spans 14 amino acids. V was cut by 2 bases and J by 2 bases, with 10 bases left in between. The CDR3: CASSVGQVNTEAFF. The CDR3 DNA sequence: TGTGCCAGCAGCGTGGGGCAGGTAAACACTGAAGCTTTCTTT.

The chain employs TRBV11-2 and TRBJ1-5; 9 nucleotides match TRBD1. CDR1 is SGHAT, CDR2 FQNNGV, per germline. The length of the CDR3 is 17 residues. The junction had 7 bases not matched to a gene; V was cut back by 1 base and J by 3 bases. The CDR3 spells CASSLGPGTGSNQPQHF. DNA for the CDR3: TGTGCCAGCAGCTTAGGGCCCGGGACAGGGTCCAATCAGCCCCAGCATTTT.

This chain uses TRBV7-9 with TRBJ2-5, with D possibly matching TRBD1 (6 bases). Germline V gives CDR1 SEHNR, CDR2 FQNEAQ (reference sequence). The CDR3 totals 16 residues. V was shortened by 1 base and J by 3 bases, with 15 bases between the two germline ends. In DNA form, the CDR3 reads TGTGCCAGCAGCTTAGGGGTAAACAGGGATAAAGAGACCCAGTACTTC. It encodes CASSLGVNRDKETQYF.

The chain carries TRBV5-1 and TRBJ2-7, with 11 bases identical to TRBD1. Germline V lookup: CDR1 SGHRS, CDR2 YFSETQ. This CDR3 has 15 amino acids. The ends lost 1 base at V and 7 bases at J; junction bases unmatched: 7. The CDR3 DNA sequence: TGCGCCAGCAGCTTGAGAGGACAGGGGGCATGGGAGCAGTACTTC. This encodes CASSLRGQGAWEQYF.

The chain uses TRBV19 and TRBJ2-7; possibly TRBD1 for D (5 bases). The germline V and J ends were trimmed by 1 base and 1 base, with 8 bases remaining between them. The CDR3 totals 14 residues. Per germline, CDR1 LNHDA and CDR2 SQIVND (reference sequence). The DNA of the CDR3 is TGTGCCAGTAGTATAGGGACATCGTCCTACGAGCAGTACTTC. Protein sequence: CASSIGTSSYEQYF. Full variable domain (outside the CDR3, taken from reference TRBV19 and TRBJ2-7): DGGITQSPKYLFRKEGQNVTLSCEQNLNHDAMYWYRQDPGQGLRLIYYSQIVNDFQKGDIAEGYSVSREKKESFPLTVTSAQKNPTAFYLCASSIGTSSYEQYFGPGTRLTVT.

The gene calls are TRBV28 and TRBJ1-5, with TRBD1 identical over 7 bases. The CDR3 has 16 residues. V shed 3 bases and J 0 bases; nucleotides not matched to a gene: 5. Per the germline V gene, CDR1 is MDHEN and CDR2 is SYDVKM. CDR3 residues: CASSFRTGTSNQPQHF. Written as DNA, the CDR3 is TGTGCCAGCAGTTTTCGGACAGGTACTAGCAATCAGCCCCAGCATTTT. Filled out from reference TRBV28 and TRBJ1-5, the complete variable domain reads DVKVTQSSRYLVKRTGEKVFLECVQDMDHENMFWYRQDPGLGLRLIYFSYDVKMKEKGDIPEGYSVSREKKERFSLILESASTNQTSMYLCASSFRTGTSNQPQHFGDGTRLSIL.

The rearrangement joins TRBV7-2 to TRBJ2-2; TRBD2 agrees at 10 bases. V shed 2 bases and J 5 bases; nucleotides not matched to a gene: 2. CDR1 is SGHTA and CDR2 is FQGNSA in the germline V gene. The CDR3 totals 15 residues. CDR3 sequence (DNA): TGTGCCAGCAGCTTAAGGACTAGCGGAACCGGGGAGCTGTTTTTT. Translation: CASSLRTSGTGELFF.

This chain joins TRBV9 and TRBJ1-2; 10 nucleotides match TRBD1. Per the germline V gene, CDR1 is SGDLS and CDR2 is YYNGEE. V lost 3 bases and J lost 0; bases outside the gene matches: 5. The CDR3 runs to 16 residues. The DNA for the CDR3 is TGTGCCAGCAGCGGACAGGGGGCGGGAGCTAACTATGGCTACACCTTC. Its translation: CASSGQGAGANYGYTF.

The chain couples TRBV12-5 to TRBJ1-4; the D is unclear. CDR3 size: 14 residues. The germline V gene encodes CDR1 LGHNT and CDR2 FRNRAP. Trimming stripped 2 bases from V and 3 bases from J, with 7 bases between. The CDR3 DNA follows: TGTGCTAGTGGTTTGTCAGGCGCTAATGAAAAACTGTTTTTT. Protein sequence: CASGLSGANEKLFF.

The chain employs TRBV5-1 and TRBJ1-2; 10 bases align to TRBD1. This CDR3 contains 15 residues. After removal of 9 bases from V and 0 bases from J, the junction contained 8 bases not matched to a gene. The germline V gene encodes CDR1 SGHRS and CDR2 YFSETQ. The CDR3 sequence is CATSTGGKANYGYTF. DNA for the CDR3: TGCGCCACCTCGACAGGGGGCAAGGCTAACTATGGCTACACCTTC.

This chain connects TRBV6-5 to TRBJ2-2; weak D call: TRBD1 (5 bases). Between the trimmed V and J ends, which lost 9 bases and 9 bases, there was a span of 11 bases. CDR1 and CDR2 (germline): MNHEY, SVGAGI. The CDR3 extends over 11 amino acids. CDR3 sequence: CASTDIRELFF. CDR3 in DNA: TGTGCCAGTACGGACATCCGGGAGCTGTTTTTT.

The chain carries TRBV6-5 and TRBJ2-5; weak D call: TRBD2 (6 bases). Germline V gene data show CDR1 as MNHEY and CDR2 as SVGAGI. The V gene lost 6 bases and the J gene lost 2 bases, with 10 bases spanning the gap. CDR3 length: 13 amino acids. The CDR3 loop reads CASSLREQETQYF. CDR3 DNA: TGTGCCAGCAGCCTACGGGAGCAAGAGACCCAGTACTTC.